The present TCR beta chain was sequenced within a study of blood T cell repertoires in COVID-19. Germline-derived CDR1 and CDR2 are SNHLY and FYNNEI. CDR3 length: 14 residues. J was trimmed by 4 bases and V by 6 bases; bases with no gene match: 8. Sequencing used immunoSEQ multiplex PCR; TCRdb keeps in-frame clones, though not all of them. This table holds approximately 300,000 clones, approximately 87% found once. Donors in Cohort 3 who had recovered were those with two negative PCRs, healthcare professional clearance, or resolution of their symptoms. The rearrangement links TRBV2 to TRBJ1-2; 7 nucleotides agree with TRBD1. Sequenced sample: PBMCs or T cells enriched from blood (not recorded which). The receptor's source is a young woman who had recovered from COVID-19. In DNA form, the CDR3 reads TGTGCCAGCAGAGCAGGGGGAAAGCTCTATGGCTACACCTTC. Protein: CASRAGGKLYGYTF.